A selection of T cell receptor beta chains follows, all from one sample in a study of blood T cell repertoires in COVID-19. Clones were sequenced by immunoSEQ multiplex PCR, and TCRdb holds only the in-frame ones, with some missing. Here the sample spans around 200,000 clones, about 89% being singletons. Sequenced material: peripheral blood. These receptor sequences come from a man in his forties or fifties with acute or convalescent COVID-19. The CDR3 runs from the conserved cysteine through the conserved F or W. The order of the fields is J gene, clone size, D gene, V gene, CDR3 DNA, CDR3 protein. The D gene is left open where the match is weak. Clone sizes are given selectively: once, few, many, or a class where the clone is expanded.

j_call: TRBJ2-5
clone_size: .
d_call: .
v_call: TRBV10-3
cdr3_nt: TGTGCCATCAGTGTTAGTCCCGGTGTACTAAATAAAGAGACCCAGTACTTC
cdr3_aa: CAISVSPGVLNKETQYF

j_call: TRBJ2-3
clone_size: .
d_call: .
v_call: TRBV12-3/TRBV12-4
cdr3_nt: TGTGCCAGCAGACCAGGGAGCACAGATACGCAGTATTTT
cdr3_aa: CASRPGSTDTQYF

j_call: TRBJ2-1
clone_size: many
d_call: TRBD2
v_call: TRBV6-2/TRBV6-3
cdr3_nt: TGTGCCAGCAGTTACTCTCCCAGCGGGGGGTTGTACAATGAGCAGTTCTTC
cdr3_aa: CASSYSPSGGLYNEQFF

j_call: TRBJ1-3
clone_size: .
d_call: .
v_call: TRBV5-1
cdr3_nt: TGCGCCAGCAGCCTCGGACAGGGAAACACCATATATTTT
cdr3_aa: CASSLGQGNTIYF

j_call: TRBJ1-5
clone_size: .
d_call: .
v_call: TRBV21-1
cdr3_nt: TGTGCCAGCAGCAGACACAGGGAGCCACAGCCCCAGCATTTT
cdr3_aa: CASSRHREPQPQHF

j_call: TRBJ1-5
clone_size: .
d_call: .
v_call: TRBV19
cdr3_nt: TGTGCCAGTAGTATATCGGGAACCAATCAGCCCCAGCATTTT
cdr3_aa: CASSISGTNQPQHF

j_call: TRBJ2-1
clone_size: once
d_call: TRBD2
v_call: TRBV30
cdr3_nt: TGTGCCTGGAGACTAGCGGGGGTTGAGCAGTTCTTC
cdr3_aa: CAWRLAGVEQFF

j_call: TRBJ2-1
clone_size: .
d_call: TRBD2
v_call: TRBV7-3
cdr3_nt: TGTGCCAGCAGCTTAGGCGGGGGAGTCTACAATGAGCAGTTCTTC
cdr3_aa: CASSLGGGVYNEQFF

j_call: TRBJ1-2
clone_size: .
d_call: .
v_call: TRBV7-2
cdr3_nt: TGTGCCAGCAGCTTAGGGCCAGGGGCAGGGGGCTACACCTTC
cdr3_aa: CASSLGPGAGGYTF

j_call: TRBJ2-2
clone_size: few
d_call: .
v_call: TRBV6-5
cdr3_nt: TGTGCCAGCAACCGGGGGACCACGAACACCGGGGAGCTGTTTTTT
cdr3_aa: CASNRGTTNTGELFF

j_call: TRBJ2-3
clone_size: .
d_call: TRBD2
v_call: TRBV9
cdr3_nt: TGTGCCAGCAGCCCAAGAGCGGGGGGCTACACAGATACGCAGTATTTT
cdr3_aa: CASSPRAGGYTDTQYF

j_call: TRBJ1-1
clone_size: .
d_call: .
v_call: TRBV7-9
cdr3_nt: TGTGCCAGCAGCTTAGGTGGGACAAACACTGAAGCTTTCTTT
cdr3_aa: CASSLGGTNTEAFF

j_call: TRBJ2-7
clone_size: .
d_call: .
v_call: TRBV7-3
cdr3_nt: TGTGCCAGCAGCTCGTCCGGTCCACAGGCGTACGAGCAGTACTTC
cdr3_aa: CASSSSGPQAYEQYF

j_call: TRBJ1-3
clone_size: .
d_call: TRBD1
v_call: TRBV7-2
cdr3_nt: TGTGCCAGCAGCCCCCAGGGGGCGCCTGGAAACACCATATATTTT
cdr3_aa: CASSPQGAPGNTIYF

j_call: TRBJ1-1
clone_size: .
d_call: TRBD1
v_call: TRBV6-2/TRBV6-3
cdr3_nt: TGTGCCAGCAGCATTGGAGACAGGGTAAACACTGAAGCTTTCTTT
cdr3_aa: CASSIGDRVNTEAFF

j_call: TRBJ1-1
clone_size: .
d_call: .
v_call: TRBV6-6
cdr3_nt: TGTGCCAGCAGTTACGAGGAGGGAGTTTTTGCAAGGGCTTTCTTT
cdr3_aa: CASSYEEGVFARAFF

j_call: TRBJ1-5
clone_size: .
d_call: .
v_call: TRBV3-1/TRBV3-2
cdr3_nt: TGTGCCAGCAGCCAAGTACCAGGGATCCATCAGCCCCAGCATTTT
cdr3_aa: CASSQVPGIHQPQHF

j_call: TRBJ2-5
clone_size: .
d_call: TRBD1
v_call: TRBV14
cdr3_nt: TGTGCCAGCAGCCTAGCACAGGGGGTAGTCCAAGAGACCCAGTACTTC
cdr3_aa: CASSLAQGVVQETQYF

j_call: TRBJ1-2
clone_size: .
d_call: TRBD1
v_call: TRBV19
cdr3_nt: TGTGCCAGTAGTCAGACCGGGACAGGGTTTCGGTATGGCTACACCTTC
cdr3_aa: CASSQTGTGFRYGYTF

j_call: TRBJ2-2
clone_size: .
d_call: TRBD2
v_call: TRBV2
cdr3_nt: TGTGCCAGCAGGGGACTAGCGGGGGGGCCGAACACCGGGGAGCTGTTTTTT
cdr3_aa: CASRGLAGGPNTGELFF

j_call: TRBJ1-1
clone_size: .
d_call: .
v_call: TRBV5-1
cdr3_nt: TGCGCCAGCAGCCGGCTGGGGCTTGGTGTGCCCAACACTGAAGCTTTCTTT
cdr3_aa: CASSRLGLGVPNTEAFF

j_call: TRBJ1-1
clone_size: .
d_call: .
v_call: TRBV3-1/TRBV3-2
cdr3_nt: TGTGCCAGCAGCCAAGGGGGCCAAGCTTTCTTT
cdr3_aa: CASSQGGQAFF

j_call: TRBJ1-4
clone_size: once
d_call: .
v_call: TRBV2
cdr3_nt: TGTGCCAGCAGGCCGGGGGGGAACTATGAAAAACTGTTTTTT
cdr3_aa: CASRPGGNYEKLFF

j_call: TRBJ2-3
clone_size: .
d_call: TRBD2
v_call: TRBV3-1/TRBV3-2
cdr3_nt: TGTGCCAGCAGCCCGACTAGCGGGGGGGAGCCGGATACGCAGTATTTT
cdr3_aa: CASSPTSGGEPDTQYF

j_call: TRBJ2-2
clone_size: .
d_call: TRBD2
v_call: TRBV30
cdr3_nt: TGTGCCTGGAGTTCTCTGGCGGGGGGGCGCGCCGGGGAGCTGTTTTTT
cdr3_aa: CAWSSLAGGRAGELFF

j_call: TRBJ2-7
clone_size: .
d_call: TRBD1
v_call: TRBV19
cdr3_nt: TGTGCCAGTAGTCCGCAGGGACAGGGGGCCCGCGAGCAGTACTTC
cdr3_aa: CASSPQGQGAREQYF

j_call: TRBJ2-3
clone_size: .
d_call: TRBD2
v_call: TRBV19
cdr3_nt: TGTGCCAGTAGTATAAGGTCCCCTAGCGGTACAGATACGCAGTATTTT
cdr3_aa: CASSIRSPSGTDTQYF

j_call: TRBJ1-4
clone_size: .
d_call: TRBD1
v_call: TRBV4-1
cdr3_nt: TGCGCCAGCAGCCAAGAACGGACAGGGGTAAATGAAAAACTGTTTTTT
cdr3_aa: CASSQERTGVNEKLFF

j_call: TRBJ2-3
clone_size: .
d_call: TRBD2
v_call: TRBV7-2
cdr3_nt: TGTGCCAGCAGCACCCGACTAGCGGGGGGGAGCACAGATACGCAGTATTTT
cdr3_aa: CASSTRLAGGSTDTQYF

j_call: TRBJ2-1
clone_size: few
d_call: .
v_call: TRBV7-9
cdr3_nt: TGTGCCAGCAGCTTAGCCAGTCCCCGCGGGAATGAGCAGTTCTTC
cdr3_aa: CASSLASPRGNEQFF

j_call: TRBJ1-2
clone_size: once
d_call: TRBD1
v_call: TRBV9
cdr3_nt: TGTGCCAGCAGCGTAGATGGGACAGGGATCGGCTATGGCTACACCTTC
cdr3_aa: CASSVDGTGIGYGYTF

j_call: TRBJ1-2
clone_size: .
d_call: .
v_call: TRBV14
cdr3_nt: TGTGCCAGCAGCCATATTCTGCCAGGGGAAGACTATGGCTACACCTTC
cdr3_aa: CASSHILPGEDYGYTF

j_call: TRBJ1-2
clone_size: .
d_call: .
v_call: TRBV11-2
cdr3_nt: TGTGCCAGCAGCTTAGCTTTGGGGGCAGGGGGCTACACCTTC
cdr3_aa: CASSLALGAGGYTF

j_call: TRBJ1-5
clone_size: .
d_call: .
v_call: TRBV6-1
cdr3_nt: TGTGCCAGCAGTGATAACAGGGTCGGGTATCAGCCCCAGCATTTT
cdr3_aa: CASSDNRVGYQPQHF

j_call: TRBJ2-3
clone_size: few
d_call: .
v_call: TRBV19
cdr3_nt: TGTGCCAGTAGTATTGAAGGATGGGCGAGCACAGATACGCAGTATTTT
cdr3_aa: CASSIEGWASTDTQYF

j_call: TRBJ2-2
clone_size: .
d_call: TRBD2
v_call: TRBV6-5
cdr3_nt: TGTGCCAGCAAACCACTAGCGGGGGTTTCCGGGGAGCTGTTTTTT
cdr3_aa: CASKPLAGVSGELFF

j_call: TRBJ1-4
clone_size: .
d_call: .
v_call: TRBV15
cdr3_nt: TGTGCCACCAGCAGAGGGGTCGGAGGAGATGAAAAACTGTTTTTT
cdr3_aa: CATSRGVGGDEKLFF

j_call: TRBJ1-5
clone_size: .
d_call: TRBD1
v_call: TRBV24-1
cdr3_nt: TGTGCCACCAGTGACCTTGACAGGGAGATTCGCCGCAGACAGCCCCAGCATTTT
cdr3_aa: CATSDLDREIRRRQPQHF

j_call: TRBJ2-6
clone_size: .
d_call: TRBD1
v_call: TRBV7-8
cdr3_nt: TGTGCCAGCAGCTTGACAGGGGGCGCGGGGGCCAACGTCCTGACTTTC
cdr3_aa: CASSLTGGAGANVLTF